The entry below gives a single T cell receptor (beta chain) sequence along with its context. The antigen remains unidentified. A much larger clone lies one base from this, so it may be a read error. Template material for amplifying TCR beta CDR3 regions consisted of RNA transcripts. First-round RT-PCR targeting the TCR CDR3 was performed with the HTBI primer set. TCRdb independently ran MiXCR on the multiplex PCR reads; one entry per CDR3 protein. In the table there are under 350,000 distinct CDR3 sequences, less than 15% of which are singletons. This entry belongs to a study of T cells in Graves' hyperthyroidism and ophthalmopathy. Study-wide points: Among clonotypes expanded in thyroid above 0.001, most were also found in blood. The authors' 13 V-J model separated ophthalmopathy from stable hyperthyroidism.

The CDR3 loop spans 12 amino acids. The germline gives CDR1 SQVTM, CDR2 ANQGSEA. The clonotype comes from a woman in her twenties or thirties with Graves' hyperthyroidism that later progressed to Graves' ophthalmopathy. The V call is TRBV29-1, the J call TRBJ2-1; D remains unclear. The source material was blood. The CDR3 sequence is CGAILVDNEQFF. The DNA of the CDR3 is TGCGGCGCAATTCTCGTCGACAATGAGCAGTTCTTC.